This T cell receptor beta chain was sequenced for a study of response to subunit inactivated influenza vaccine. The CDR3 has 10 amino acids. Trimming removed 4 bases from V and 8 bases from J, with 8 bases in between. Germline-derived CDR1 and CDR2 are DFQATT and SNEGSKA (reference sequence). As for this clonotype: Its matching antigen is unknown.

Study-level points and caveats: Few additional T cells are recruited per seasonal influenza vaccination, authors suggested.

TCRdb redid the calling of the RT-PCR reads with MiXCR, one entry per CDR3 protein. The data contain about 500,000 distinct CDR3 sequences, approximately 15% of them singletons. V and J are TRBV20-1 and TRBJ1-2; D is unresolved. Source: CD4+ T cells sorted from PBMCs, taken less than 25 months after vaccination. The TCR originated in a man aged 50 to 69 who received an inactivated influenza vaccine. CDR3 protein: CSAKGGGYTF. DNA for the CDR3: TGCAGTGCTAAGGGAGGGGGCTACACCTTC.